The text below deals with one TCR beta chain. Its antigen is not yet known. The record has no base qualities; no much larger clone is one base away. This record belongs to a study of blood T cell repertoires in COVID-19 (dated by TCRdb to 2018 to 2020). With regard to the full study: The collaborator samples originated in the United States, Italy and Spain and spanned the acute and convalescent phases of COVID-19. The prospective study material was composed of cDNA or gDNA derived from T cells, B-cell-depleted T cells, or PBMCs. Deeply sampled blood TCRbeta repertoires from subjects exposed to, actively infected with, or recovered from COVID-19 were included in the dataset. The repertoires were released in a freely available public database intended as a resource for research on the immune response to SARS-CoV-2. The samples were drawn from the first 160 participants of the ongoing ImmuneRACE study and from some 1,300 subjects provided by 6 global collaborators. A de-identified subject ID, COVID-19 status, age in years and sex were almost always included in the sample metadata. Where available, HLA class I and class II types were obtained from metadata supplied by the sample provider rather than from assay-based typing. Here is what the overall study found, with its caveats: The amount of clinical and demographic metadata varied by source and participant and was provided uncurated.

The immunoSEQ Assay, a bias-controlled multiplex PCR, was used to amplify TCRbeta CDR3 regions from genomic DNA. On the study's bioinformatics: Within the assay, amplification of reference gene primers was used to estimate how many nucleated cells each sample contained. To quantify the absolute abundance of each unique TCRbeta CDR3 rearrangement, sequence reads were collapsed and filtered. For each sample, productive Simpson clonality was calculated by taking the square root of Simpson's diversity index across productive rearrangements. Held by TCRdb, this immuneACCESS table contains in-frame sequences only and omits some clones. Under half of the omission traces to an unresolved V gene where checked; the cause of the rest is unknown. Clone size and the V and J calls come from that table; the DNA yielded D and trimming. This sample lists about 27,000 clones; about four fifths were detected once. The ten largest clones add up to 60% to 80% of the sample.

Each collaborating institution followed its own protocols to collect whole blood in K2EDTA tubes. For TCRbeta analysis, collaborators shipped samples in one of three forms: frozen whole blood, isolated PBMCs, or DNA extracted from either of those sample types. CDR1 and CDR2 are drawn from the germline V gene: SNHLY, FYNNEI. Deletion took 7 bases off V and 1 base off J, with a span of 19 bases between the germline ends. The CDR3, from cysteine to phenylalanine, totals 16 residues. Kept here is only the CDR3 DNA, which spans 48 bases and is read in frame from base 1. This sequence originates from a man between 65 and 79 years old with acute or convalescent COVID-19. Rearrangement joined TRBV2 to TRBJ1-1; TRBD1 could be the D gene, as 5 bases match. Input material: peripheral blood. In nucleotides, the sequence is TGTGCCAGCAACGCCCACAGCCCGGGGGGGAACACTGAAGCTTTCTTT. This sequence encodes CASNAHSPGGNTEAFF.